The present T cell receptor beta chain was sequenced within a study of early T cells in non-severe SARS-CoV-2 infection. Across the whole study: Chains were not paired, and sequencing was done on bulk RNA from unsorted whole blood. General study results and limits: A preference for anti-spike CD8 responses marked VDJdb matching, which missed private and CD4 specificities.

V lost 6 bases and J lost 5, with 19 bases in between. The CDR3 runs to 15 residues. From germline, CDR1 is MNHEY and CDR2 SVGAGI. Individual cDNA molecules each received unique molecular identifiers attached to them. TCRdb re-derived calls from the 5' RACE reads in MiXCR, one entry per CDR3 protein. The sample records nearly 60,000 distinct CDR3 sequences, about 13% being singletons. Many counts were recorded for this clonotype. Its target is unknown. This clonotype originated in an adult who was a healthcare worker with PCR-confirmed SARS-CoV-2 infection or an uninfected control (not recorded which). Sequenced: whole blood. The V call is TRBV6-5, the J call TRBJ2-5; D gene uncertain. The CDR3 is CASSLGSRSGETQYF. Here the CDR3 DNA reads TGTGCCAGCAGCCTAGGTAGCAGGTCCGGGGAGACCCAGTACTTC.